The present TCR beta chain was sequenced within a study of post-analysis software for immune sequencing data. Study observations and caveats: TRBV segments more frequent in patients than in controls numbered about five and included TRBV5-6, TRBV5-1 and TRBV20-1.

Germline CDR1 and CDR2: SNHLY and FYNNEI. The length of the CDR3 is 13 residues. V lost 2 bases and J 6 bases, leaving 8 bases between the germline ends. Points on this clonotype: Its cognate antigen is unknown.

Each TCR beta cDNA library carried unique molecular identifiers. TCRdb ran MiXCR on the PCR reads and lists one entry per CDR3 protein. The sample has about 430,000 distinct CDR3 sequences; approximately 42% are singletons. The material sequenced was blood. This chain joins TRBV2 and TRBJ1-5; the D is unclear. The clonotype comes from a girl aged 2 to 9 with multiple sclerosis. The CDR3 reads CASSENSGQPQHF. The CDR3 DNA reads TGTGCCAGCAGTGAAAATTCTGGTCAGCCCCAGCATTTT.